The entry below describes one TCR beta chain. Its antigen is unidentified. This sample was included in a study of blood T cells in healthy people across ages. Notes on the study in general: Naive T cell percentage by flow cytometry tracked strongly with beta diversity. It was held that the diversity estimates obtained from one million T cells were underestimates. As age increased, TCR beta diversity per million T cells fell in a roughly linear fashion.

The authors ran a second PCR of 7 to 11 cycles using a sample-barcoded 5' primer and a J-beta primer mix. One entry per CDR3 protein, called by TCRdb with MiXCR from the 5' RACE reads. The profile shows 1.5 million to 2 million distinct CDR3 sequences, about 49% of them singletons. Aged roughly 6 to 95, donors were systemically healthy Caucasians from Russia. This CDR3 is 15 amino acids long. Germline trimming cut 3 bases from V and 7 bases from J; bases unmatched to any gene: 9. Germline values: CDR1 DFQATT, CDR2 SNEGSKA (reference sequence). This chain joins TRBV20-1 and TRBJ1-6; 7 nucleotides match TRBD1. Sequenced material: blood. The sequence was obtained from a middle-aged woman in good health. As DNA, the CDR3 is TGCAGTGCTAGTAAGGCCACGGGACAGAATTCACCCCTCCACTTT. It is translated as CSASKATGQNSPLHF.